The rows below give T cell receptor beta chains drawn from one sample of a study of T cells in localized non-small cell lung cancer. Libraries were prepared by immunoSEQ multiplex PCR; TCRdb keeps only in-frame clonotypes and omits some of them. The sample has tens of thousands of clones, 92% seen once. The input for sequencing was peripheral blood, taken before any cancer treatment. The receptors were sampled from a female donor at least 60 years old with stage I lung adenocarcinoma. Each CDR3 is given without its conserved first and last residue.

v_gene: TRBV2
CDR3aa: ASSEVQDGEKLF

v_gene: TRBV2
CDR3aa: ASSGQGRADQPQH

v_gene: TRBV19
CDR3aa: ASSMSQGVTPLH

v_gene: TRBV7-3
CDR3aa: ASSLNSGPNYGYT

v_gene: TRBV11-3
CDR3aa: ASSLAGTGGYEQY

v_gene: TRBV6-5
CDR3aa: ASSYSRNTEAF

v_gene: TRBV25-1
CDR3aa: ASTHLGGTEAF

v_gene: TRBV5-4
CDR3aa: ASSLGLAGGPDTQY

v_gene: TRBV6-6
CDR3aa: ASSVGRDRTGYT

v_gene: TRBV7-2
CDR3aa: ASSLAEAASGYT

v_gene: TRBV28
CDR3aa: ASSLWFSPNTGELF